The rows below give T cell receptor beta chains drawn from one sample of a study of shared clonotypes between healthy human individuals. Assay: immunoSEQ multiplex PCR; the TCRdb copy retains only in-frame clones and omits some. This table has 2 million to 2.5 million clones, less than 95% appearing once. Sequencing input: naive CD4+ T cells from PBMCs. The receptors originated from a man between 18 and 29 years old in good health. Some clones in this sample may be carry-over from other donors' samples. Each CDR3 is given with its conserved first and last residue. The D gene is left open where the match is weak. The size of a clone is reported for some rows only, either as once, few or many, or as a class for expanded clones.

CDR3 protein: CASSVVGTEIYNEQFF; CDR3 DNA: TGTGCCAGCAGCGTCGTCGGGACAGAAATATACAATGAGCAGTTCTTC; J gene: TRBJ2-1; clone size: .; D gene: TRBD1; V gene: TRBV7-2
CDR3 protein: CASSLGGGVGEQYF; CDR3 DNA: TGTGCCAGCAGCCTGGGAGGGGGTGTGGGCGAGCAGTACTTC; J gene: TRBJ2-7; clone size: once; D gene: .; V gene: TRBV5-4
CDR3 protein: CASSLDSGPGNTIYF; CDR3 DNA: TGTGCCAGCAGCTTAGATTCTGGGCCTGGAAACACCATATATTTT; J gene: TRBJ1-3; clone size: .; D gene: .; V gene: TRBV7-2
CDR3 protein: CASRKQGNTEAFF; CDR3 DNA: TGTGCCAGCAGGAAACAGGGGAACACTGAAGCTTTCTTT; J gene: TRBJ1-1; clone size: .; D gene: .; V gene: TRBV5-6
CDR3 protein: CASSENGRGETQYF; CDR3 DNA: TGTGCCAGCAGTGAAAACGGCAGGGGTGAGACCCAGTACTTC; J gene: TRBJ2-5; clone size: once; D gene: .; V gene: TRBV2
CDR3 protein: CASSAGLANYGYTF; CDR3 DNA: TGCGCCAGCAGCGCAGGACTTGCTAACTATGGCTACACCTTC; J gene: TRBJ1-2; clone size: few; D gene: .; V gene: TRBV5-1
CDR3 protein: CASSEAYGTERVRELFF; CDR3 DNA: TGTGCCAGCAGTGAAGCCTATGGGACTGAACGCGTGCGGGAGCTGTTTTTT; J gene: TRBJ2-2; clone size: .; D gene: .; V gene: TRBV2
CDR3 protein: CASSPRRYLYQETQYF; CDR3 DNA: TGTGCCAGTAGCCCGAGAAGATATTTGTACCAAGAGACCCAGTACTTC; J gene: TRBJ2-5; clone size: .; D gene: .; V gene: TRBV25-1
CDR3 protein: CASTRDRVTGTEAFF; CDR3 DNA: TGTGCCAGCACGAGGGACAGGGTAACAGGCACTGAAGCTTTCTTT; J gene: TRBJ1-1; clone size: .; D gene: TRBD1; V gene: TRBV2
CDR3 protein: CASREWDRPLHF; CDR3 DNA: TGTGCCAGCAGAGAATGGGACAGACCCCTCCACTTT; J gene: TRBJ1-6; clone size: .; D gene: TRBD1; V gene: TRBV25-1
CDR3 protein: CASSGGGLAADEQFF; CDR3 DNA: TGTGCCAGCAGCGGAGGGGGACTAGCGGCGGATGAGCAGTTCTTC; J gene: TRBJ2-1; clone size: few; D gene: TRBD2; V gene: TRBV7-9
CDR3 protein: CASSLTRGAYEQYF; CDR3 DNA: TGCGCCAGCAGCTTGACCAGGGGAGCCTACGAGCAGTACTTC; J gene: TRBJ2-7; clone size: .; D gene: .; V gene: TRBV5-1
CDR3 protein: CASTPLGGGRETQYF; CDR3 DNA: TGCGCCAGCACCCCGCTTGGAGGGGGCAGGGAGACCCAGTACTTC; J gene: TRBJ2-5; clone size: .; D gene: .; V gene: TRBV4-1
CDR3 protein: CASSIGQSGETQYF; CDR3 DNA: TGTGCCAGCAGCATTGGACAGTCCGGGGAGACCCAGTACTTC; J gene: TRBJ2-5; clone size: .; D gene: .; V gene: TRBV7-8
CDR3 protein: CASRRGGAGLYEQFF; CDR3 DNA: TGTGCCAGCAGGCGGGGTGGGGCGGGACTTTATGAGCAGTTCTTC; J gene: TRBJ2-1; clone size: .; D gene: .; V gene: TRBV2
CDR3 protein: CASSESAGQGRFEQFF; CDR3 DNA: TGCGCCAGCAGTGAGTCTGCCGGACAGGGGCGGTTTGAGCAGTTCTTC; J gene: TRBJ2-1; clone size: .; D gene: TRBD1; V gene: TRBV10-1
CDR3 protein: CSVEQGSGLSYEQYF; CDR3 DNA: TGCAGCGTTGAACAGGGAAGCGGGCTCTCCTACGAGCAGTACTTC; J gene: TRBJ2-7; clone size: once; D gene: .; V gene: TRBV29-1
CDR3 protein: CASRLPVGDQPQHF; CDR3 DNA: TGTGCCAGCAGACTACCGGTAGGAGATCAGCCCCAGCATTTT; J gene: TRBJ1-5; clone size: .; D gene: .; V gene: TRBV28
CDR3 protein: CASSTSYRGYYGYTF; CDR3 DNA: TGTGCCAGCAGTACATCATACAGGGGTTACTATGGCTACACCTTC; J gene: TRBJ1-2; clone size: once; D gene: TRBD1; V gene: TRBV28
CDR3 protein: CAISVRTGGAYNEQFF; CDR3 DNA: TGTGCCATCAGTGTCAGGACAGGGGGGGCCTACAATGAGCAGTTCTTC; J gene: TRBJ2-1; clone size: .; D gene: TRBD1; V gene: TRBV10-3
CDR3 protein: CAISAGNTDTQYF; CDR3 DNA: TGTGCCATCAGCGCGGGGAATACAGATACGCAGTATTTT; J gene: TRBJ2-3; clone size: .; D gene: .; V gene: TRBV10-3